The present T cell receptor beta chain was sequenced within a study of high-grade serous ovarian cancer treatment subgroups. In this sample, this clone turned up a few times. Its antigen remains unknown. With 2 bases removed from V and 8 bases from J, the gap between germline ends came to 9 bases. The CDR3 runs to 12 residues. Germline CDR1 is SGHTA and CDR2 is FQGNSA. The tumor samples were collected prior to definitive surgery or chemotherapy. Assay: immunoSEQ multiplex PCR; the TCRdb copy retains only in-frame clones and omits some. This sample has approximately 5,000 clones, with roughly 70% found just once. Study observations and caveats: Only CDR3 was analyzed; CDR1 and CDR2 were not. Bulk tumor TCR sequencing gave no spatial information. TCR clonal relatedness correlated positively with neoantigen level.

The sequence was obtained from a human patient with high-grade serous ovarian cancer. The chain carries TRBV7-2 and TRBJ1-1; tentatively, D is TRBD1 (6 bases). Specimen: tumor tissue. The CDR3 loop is CASSLRGAEAFF. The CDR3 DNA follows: TGTGCCAGCAGCTTAAGGGGGGCGGAAGCTTTCTTT.